This T cell receptor beta chain was identified during a study of blood T cell repertoires in COVID-19. The method was immunoSEQ multiplex PCR; TCRdb's version includes in-frame clones alone and lacks a portion of them. The table records some 150,000 clones, about 88% of them present only once. Germline trimming cut 1 base from V and 0 bases from J; bases unmatched to any gene: 9. Germline loops: CDR1 MGHRA, CDR2 YSYEKL. CDR3 length: 19 amino acids. The chain carries TRBV4-1 and TRBJ1-5; 10 positions match TRBD1. Input material: peripheral blood. The sequence was collected from a woman between 70 and 85 years old with acute or convalescent COVID-19. In DNA form, the CDR3 reads TGCGCCAGCAGCCAAGTCCCGGACAGGGGGGGATATAGCAATCAGCCCCAGCATTTT. Amino acid sequence: CASSQVPDRGGYSNQPQHF.